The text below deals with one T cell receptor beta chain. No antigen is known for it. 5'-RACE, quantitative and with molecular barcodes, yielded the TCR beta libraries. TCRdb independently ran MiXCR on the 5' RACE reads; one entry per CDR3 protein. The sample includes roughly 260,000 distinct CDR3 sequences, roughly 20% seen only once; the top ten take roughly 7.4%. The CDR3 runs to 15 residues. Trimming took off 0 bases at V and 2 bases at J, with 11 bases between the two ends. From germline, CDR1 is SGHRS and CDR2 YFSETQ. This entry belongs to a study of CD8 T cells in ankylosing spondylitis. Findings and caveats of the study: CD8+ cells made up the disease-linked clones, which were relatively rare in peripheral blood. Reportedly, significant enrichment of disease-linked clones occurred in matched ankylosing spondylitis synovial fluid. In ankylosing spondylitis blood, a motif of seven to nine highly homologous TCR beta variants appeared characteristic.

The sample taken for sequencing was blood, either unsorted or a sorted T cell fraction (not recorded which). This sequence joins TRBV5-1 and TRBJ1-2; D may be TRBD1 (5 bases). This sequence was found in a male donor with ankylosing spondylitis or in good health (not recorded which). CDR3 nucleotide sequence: TGCGCCAGCAGCTTGGGGGGGGAAGGGAACTATGGCTACACCTTC. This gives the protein CASSLGGEGNYGYTF.